These 16 T cell receptor beta chains were all obtained from the same sample, sequenced in a study of Graves' ophthalmopathy and Graves' hyperthyroidism. Amplification targeted the TCR beta CDR3 regions, with RNA transcripts as the source material. First-round RT-PCR relied on HTBI primers, and a second-round multiplex PCR came next. TCRdb independently ran MiXCR on the multiplex PCR reads; one entry per CDR3 protein. This table holds approximately 540,000 distinct CDR3 sequences, under 40% found once. Sequenced material: peripheral blood or thyroid tissue (not recorded which). The receptor set was obtained from an adult man with Graves' hyperthyroidism.

This clonotype occurred many times. The V gene is TRBV20-1, the J gene TRBJ2-5; D might be TRBD1 (5 bases). The length of the CDR3 is 14 residues. The V end lost 1 base, the J end lost 2 bases, and 11 bases lay between the germline ends. Germline V gives CDR1 DFQATT, CDR2 SNEGSKA (reference sequence). The chain's CDR3 is CSARVRTKQETQYF. The CDR3 DNA is TGCAGTGCTAGAGTGCGGACAAAACAAGAGACCCAGTACTTC.

The sample holds many counts of this clonotype. This chain joins TRBV7-9 and TRBJ2-5; a weak D match, TRBD2 (5 bases). Trimming took 2 bases from V and 5 from J, leaving 12 bases between them. The CDR3 has 14 amino acids. The germline V gene has CDR1 SEHNR and CDR2 FQNEAQ (reference sequence). CDR3 in amino acids: CASSLTIAMETQYF. The CDR3 DNA sequence: TGTGCCAGCAGCTTAACCATAGCGATGGAGACCCAGTACTTC. The full variable domain, in which reference TRBV7-9 and TRBJ2-5 provide the parts outside the CDR3, is DTGVSQNPRHKITKRGQNVTFRCDPISEHNRLYWYRQTLGQGPEFLTYFQNEAQLEKSRLLSDRFSAERPKGSFSTLEIQRTEQGDSAMYLCASSLTIAMETQYFGPGTRLLVL.

The CDR3: CASRASDSFSEKLFF. CDR3 sequence (DNA): TGTGCCAGCAGGGCGTCGGACTCTTTTTCTGAAAAACTGTTTTTT. The rearrangement links TRBV2 to TRBJ1-4; D is unresolved. The CDR3 loop spans 15 amino acids. The germline CDR1 and CDR2 sequences are SNHLY and FYNNEI. With 6 bases removed from V and 7 bases from J, the gap between germline ends came to 18 bases.

The chain couples TRBV7-2 to TRBJ2-7, with D perhaps TRBD2 (6 bases). Per germline, CDR1 SGHTA and CDR2 FQGNSA. This CDR3 comprises 14 residues. V lost 3 bases, J lost 7 bases, and 16 bases lay in between. Here the CDR3 reads CASSFQGLRGEQYF. The CDR3 DNA sequence: TGTGCCAGCAGCTTCCAGGGACTTCGTGGGGAGCAGTACTTC.

This clonotype was detected only a few times. In nucleotides, the CDR3 is TGTGCCAGTAGTACCGGGGACAGAACGAACACTGAAGCTTTCTTT. Its translation: CASSTGDRTNTEAFF. This sequence joins TRBV19 and TRBJ1-1; the match to TRBD1 covers 7 bases. The germline gives CDR1 LNHDA, CDR2 SQIVND (reference sequence). V gave up 4 bases and J gave up 1 base; unmatched junction bases: 6. The CDR3 runs to 15 residues.

This clonotype was detected many times. This sequence joins TRBV2 and TRBJ1-5; weak D call: TRBD1 (5 bases). The CDR3 totals 15 residues. Germline V CDR1 and CDR2: SNHLY, FYNNEI. V shed 5 bases and J shed 5 bases, with 16 bases lying between them. The CDR3 coding sequence is TGTGCCAGCAGTTTCCAGGGTAAAGGAGATCAGCCCCAGCATTTT. This encodes CASSFQGKGDQPQHF.

This chain uses TRBV20-1 with TRBJ2-3; 7 positions agree with TRBD2. Germline V gene lookup returns CDR1 DFQATT and CDR2 SNEGSKA (reference sequence). With V trimmed by 6 bases and J by 4 bases, 10 bases remained unmatched. The length of the CDR3 is 14 residues. The DNA for the CDR3 is TGCAGTGCCGAGCCTGGGACTATATCAGATACGCAGTATTTT. Translating gives CSAEPGTISDTQYF.

This clonotype was observed many times. The chain recombines TRBV6-1 with TRBJ1-4; 9 positions agree with TRBD1. J was trimmed by 8 bases and V by 6 bases; bases with no gene match: 13. Germline CDR1 MNHNS, CDR2 SASEGT. The CDR3 is 16 residues long. CDR3 region: CASRSPAGTGLEKLFF. The CDR3 bases are TGTGCCAGCAGATCTCCCGCCGGGACAGGGTTGGAAAAACTGTTTTTT.

V is TRBV7-9 and J is TRBJ1-2, with TRBD1 identical over 11 bases. With 3 bases clipped from V and 3 bases from J, the junction kept 3 bases outside the gene matches. Per germline, CDR1 SEHNR and CDR2 FQNEAQ (reference sequence). The CDR3 consists of 15 residues. The CDR3 nucleotides are TGTGCCAGCAGCTTCGGGACAGGGGGGGACTATGGCTACACCTTC. Protein sequence: CASSFGTGGDYGYTF. Supplemented by reference TRBV7-9 and TRBJ1-2, the full variable domain reads DTGVSQNPRHKITKRGQNVTFRCDPISEHNRLYWYRQTLGQGPEFLTYFQNEAQLEKSRLLSDRFSAERPKGSFSTLEIQRTEQGDSAMYLCASSFGTGGDYGYTFGSGTRLTVV.

Remarks on this clonotype: A junction boundary mismatches the germline segment, possibly from a read error. This rearrangement joins TRBV10-3 to TRBJ2-7, with D maybe TRBD2 (5 bases). CDR1 is ENHRY, CDR2 SYGVKD, per germline. CDR3 size: 14 residues. This chain's CDR3 is CAVSGGQVTYEQYF. CDR3 nucleotides: TGTGCCGTCAGTGGAGGCCAGGTAACCTACGAGCAGTACTTC.

This clonotype was detected only a few times. This chain connects TRBV4-3 to TRBJ2-7; tentative D call: TRBD2 (6 bases). Germline values: CDR1 LGHNA, CDR2 YSLEER. This CDR3 region has 21 residues. Trimming shortened V by 3 bases and J by 4 bases, and 34 bases separated the two germline ends. The CDR3 bases are TGCGCCAGCAGCCAGGATATCACAGGAGGAGGGGATTGGGATCTTGTTTACGAGCAGTACTTC. This sequence encodes CASSQDITGGGDWDLVYEQYF.

This clonotype was seen many times. The chain uses TRBV12-3 or TRBV12-4 and TRBJ2-7, with 7 bases identical to TRBD1. CDR3 length: 11 amino acids. The J segment lost 7 bases and the V segment lost 6 bases, leaving 3 bases of the junction unmatched. Here the CDR3 reads CASRNRGEQYF. DNA of the CDR3: TGTGCCAGCAGGAACAGGGGTGAGCAGTACTTC.

The V and J genes are TRBV7-9 and TRBJ1-2; 7 bases agree with TRBD1. CDR1 is SEHNR, CDR2 FQNEAQ, per germline (reference sequence). CDR3 length: 13 residues. With 5 bases clipped from V and 4 bases from J, the junction kept 4 bases outside the gene matches. CDR3 DNA: TGTGCCAGCAGCCGGAGGGACAGCTATGGCTACACCTTC. Protein sequence: CASSRRDSYGYTF.

About this clonotype itself: This sequence may be a read error, since a much larger clone differs from it by one base. The conserved phenylalanine or tryptophan normally closing the CDR3 is absent here, so this likely arose from a read error. V and J are TRBV9 and TRBJ1-1; 11 bases match TRBD1. Germline values: CDR1 SGDLS, CDR2 YYNGEE. CDR3 length: 15 residues. J was trimmed by 6 bases and V by 2 bases; bases with no gene match: 6. This CDR3 reads CASSVLDRGPAEAFS. CDR3 coding DNA: TGTGCCAGCAGCGTCTTGGACAGGGGGCCGGCTGAAGCTTTCTCT.

Note on this clonotype: A much larger clonotype is one base distant, so this may be a read error. The V and J genes are TRBV20-1 and TRBJ1-1; D is undetermined. Germline lookup yields CDR1 DFQATT and CDR2 SNEGSKA (reference sequence). V lost 0 bases and J lost 0, with 14 bases in between. This CDR3 comprises 16 residues. This chain's CDR3 is CSARDLADALNTEAFF. The DNA of the CDR3 is TGCAGTGCTAGAGACTTGGCGGACGCTTTGAACACTGAAGCTTTCTTT.

Ten or more counts support this clonotype. The chain employs TRBV7-6 and TRBJ1-1, with no clear D. The CDR3 loop spans 14 amino acids. Trimming removed 5 bases at V and 2 bases at J, with 12 bases between. Germline V CDR1 and CDR2: SGHVS, FNYEAQ. The CDR3 nucleotides are TGTGCCAGCAGCACTACCGCGGCCAACACTGAAGCTTTCTTT. Its translation: CASSTTAANTEAFF.